The table lists the clone carrying this TCR beta chain with many counts. Antigen specificity is unknown. From RNA transcripts, TCR beta CDR3 regions were amplified. A first-round RT-PCR of the TCR CDR3 used the HTBI primer set. Using its own MiXCR run on the multiplex PCR reads, TCRdb lists one record per CDR3 protein. The sample consists of about 570,000 distinct CDR3 sequences, 35% to 55% of them appearing once. CDR1 and CDR2 from the germline V gene are SEHNR and FQNEAQ (reference sequence). The CDR3 is made up of 15 amino acids. V gave up 1 base and J gave up 6 bases, with 15 bases separating them. This sample was taken from a study of T cells in Graves' hyperthyroidism and ophthalmopathy. Findings and caveats of the study: Most thyroid-expanded clonotypes above 0.001 were also found in blood.

This sequence joins TRBV7-9 and TRBJ1-2; D possibly corresponds to TRBD1 (5 bases). The sequence was collected from an adult woman with Graves' disease, either hyperthyroidism or ophthalmopathy (not recorded which). The sequencing input was peripheral blood or thyroid tissue (not recorded which). The CDR3 DNA follows: TGTGCCAGCAGCTTAGTGTTGGGGGTCGGGGATGGCTACACCTTC. The encoded protein is CASSLVLGVGDGYTF.